Listed below are T cell receptor beta chains from one sample, sequenced in a study of T cell changes during pregnancy in multiple sclerosis. Only in-frame clones appear in the TCRdb table, and some are missing; sequencing was by immunoSEQ multiplex PCR. The repertoire includes about 31,000 clones, about 93% of them detected once, and less than 0.55% sits in the top ten. Sample: CD4+ T cells from peripheral blood mononuclear cells, taken in the second trimester of pregnancy. These receptor sequences come from a female donor with multiple sclerosis, enrolled in a pregnancy study. The CDR3 runs from the conserved cysteine through the conserved F or W. The D gene is left open where the match is weak. Not all rows give a size; the values are once, few, many and, for expanded clones, a class.

d_call,clone_size,j_call,v_call,cdr3_aa,cdr3_nt
.,few,TRBJ2-1,TRBV7-3,CASSLRAGTEVWGEQFF,TGTGCCAGCAGCTTAAGGGCGGGAACCGAGGTTTGGGGTGAGCAGTTCTTC
.,.,TRBJ2-7,TRBV11-2,CASSLSLGRYEQYF,TGTGCCAGCAGCTTGTCTCTGGGGCGCTACGAGCAGTACTTC
.,.,TRBJ1-1,TRBV18,CASSPRGGDTEAFF,TGTGCCAGCTCACCAAGGGGTGGGGACACTGAAGCTTTCTTT
.,.,TRBJ1-5,TRBV21-1,CASSKGTAAISNQPQHF,TGTGCCAGCAGCAAAGGGACAGCCGCGATTAGCAATCAGCCCCAGCATTTT
.,.,TRBJ1-1,TRBV6-1,CVSRTDSGNTEAFF,TGTGTCAGCAGGACCGACTCGGGGAACACTGAAGCTTTCTTT
TRBD1,.,TRBJ1-5,TRBV2,CAQGGRNQPQHF,TGTGCCCAGGGGGGCCGCAATCAGCCCCAGCATTTT
.,medium-sized,TRBJ1-1,TRBV5-1,CASSLRAGTGEAFF,TGCGCCAGCAGCTTGAGGGCGGGGACGGGTGAAGCTTTCTTT
.,once,TRBJ2-3,TRBV29-1,CSVGRDRYGDTQYF,TGCAGCGTGGGGAGGGACAGGTACGGCGATACGCAGTATTTT
.,.,TRBJ1-1,TRBV19,CASSIEGSTEAFF,TGTGCCAGTAGTATAGAGGGGAGCACTGAAGCTTTCTTT
TRBD1,.,TRBJ1-4,TRBV5-1,CASSWGQFATNEKLFF,TGCGCCAGCAGCTGGGGACAGTTTGCAACTAATGAAAAACTGTTTTTT
TRBD1,.,TRBJ1-5,TRBV6-5,CASSADRANQPQHF,TGTGCCAGCAGCGCCGACAGGGCAAATCAGCCCCAGCATTTT
.,.,TRBJ1-3,TRBV6-1,CASRQGSSGNTIYF,TGTGCCAGCAGGCAGGGGAGCTCTGGAAACACCATATATTTT
TRBD1,.,TRBJ2-1,TRBV29-1,CSVRDRGTYNEQFF,TGCAGCGTACGCGACAGGGGGACCTACAATGAGCAGTTCTTC
.,.,TRBJ1-1,TRBV28,CASSLLARMNTEAFF,TGTGCCAGCAGTTTACTTGCCAGAATGAACACTGAAGCTTTCTTT
.,once,TRBJ2-7,TRBV29-1,CSVEGRGDEQYF,TGCAGCGTTGAGGGCAGGGGGGACGAGCAGTACTTC
TRBD1,.,TRBJ1-4,TRBV11-2,CASSSDRGREKLFF,TGTGCCAGCAGCTCCGACAGGGGGCGAGAAAAACTGTTTTTT
TRBD1,.,TRBJ1-4,TRBV2,CASRPDRGGEKLFF,TGTGCCAGCAGGCCCGACAGGGGTGGTGAAAAACTGTTTTTT
TRBD1,.,TRBJ1-6,TRBV6-5,CASRRRTGDNSPLHF,TGTGCCAGCAGGCGGAGGACAGGGGATAATTCACCCCTCCACTTT
TRBD1,.,TRBJ2-3,TRBV25-1,CASSDTQGAREDTQYF,TGTGCCAGCAGTGATACACAGGGGGCGAGGGAAGATACGCAGTATTTT
TRBD2,.,TRBJ2-7,TRBV2,CASSEGTSGRGSGEQYF,TGTGCCAGCAGTGAAGGAACTAGCGGGAGGGGGTCAGGAGAGCAGTACTTC
.,.,TRBJ1-1,TRBV9,CASSVAGVNTEAFF,TGTGCCAGCAGCGTAGCTGGAGTAAACACTGAAGCTTTCTTT
TRBD2,.,TRBJ2-1,TRBV14,CASSQNPSGPLTYNEQFF,TGTGCCAGCAGCCAAAATCCTAGCGGGCCCTTGACCTACAATGAGCAGTTCTTC
.,.,TRBJ1-1,TRBV30,CAWSDIGLLRNTEAFF,TGTGCCTGGAGTGATATAGGACTACTTCGGAACACTGAAGCTTTCTTT
.,.,TRBJ1-2,TRBV28,CASSRGVYGYTF,TGTGCCAGCAGCCGAGGCGTCTATGGCTACACCTTC
.,.,TRBJ1-1,TRBV19,CASSSPGHPKNTEAFF,TGTGCCAGTAGTTCTCCGGGACACCCGAAGAACACTGAAGCTTTCTTT
TRBD2,.,TRBJ2-5,TRBV9,CASSAISGRVGETQYF,TGTGCCAGCAGCGCTATAAGCGGGAGGGTAGGAGAGACCCAGTACTTC
.,.,TRBJ2-3,TRBV5-4,CASSSPSASTTDTQYF,TGTGCCAGCAGCTCCCCTAGCGCCAGCACCACAGATACGCAGTATTTT
TRBD1,.,TRBJ1-1,TRBV19,CASIRGQGNTEAFF,TGTGCCAGTATCAGGGGGCAAGGGAACACTGAAGCTTTCTTT
.,.,TRBJ1-1,TRBV2,CATQGPQGITNTEAFF,TGTGCCACCCAGGGCCCCCAGGGGATAACAAACACTGAAGCTTTCTTT
TRBD1,.,TRBJ2-3,TRBV29-1,CSARQGRTDTQYF,TGCAGCGCCCGACAGGGGAGGACAGATACGCAGTATTTT
.,.,TRBJ1-3,TRBV30,CAGSKWAESSGNTIYF,TGTGCCGGTTCAAAATGGGCCGAGAGCTCTGGAAACACCATATATTTT
TRBD1,once,TRBJ2-5,TRBV4-2,CASSQERGRETQYF,TGTGCCAGCAGCCAAGAGAGGGGGCGAGAGACCCAGTACTTC
.,once,TRBJ2-1,TRBV7-2,CASSLMGPGPRQSVVGFF,TGTGCCAGCAGCTTAATGGGCCCCGGGCCTCGACAGTCGGTGGTTGGGTTCTTC
TRBD1,.,TRBJ1-1,TRBV7-9,CASSPNIGQGRMNTEAFF,TGTGCCAGCAGCCCAAATATTGGACAGGGAAGGATGAACACTGAAGCTTTCTTT
.,.,TRBJ2-1,TRBV4-1,CASSLTVRGSYNEQFF,TGCGCCAGCAGTCTTACAGTAAGGGGGTCCTACAATGAGCAGTTCTTC
TRBD1,.,TRBJ2-7,TRBV6-1,CASRGTGVHLAEQYF,TGTGCCAGCAGAGGAACAGGGGTACACTTGGCCGAGCAGTACTTC
.,.,TRBJ1-4,TRBV7-9,CASSLERTNEKLFF,TGTGCCAGCAGCTTAGAGAGAACTAATGAAAAACTGTTTTTT
TRBD2,.,TRBJ2-2,TRBV11-2,CASRLAGANTGELFF,TGTGCCAGCAGACTAGCGGGTGCGAACACCGGGGAGCTGTTTTTT
.,few,TRBJ1-2,TRBV2,CASLRPTGNYGYTF,TGTGCCAGTCTCCGACCCACAGGGAACTATGGCTACACCTTC
.,.,TRBJ2-5,TRBV7-9,CASSFGETQYF,TGTGCCAGCAGCTTCGGAGAGACCCAGTACTTC
.,.,TRBJ1-2,TRBV7-9,CASSLNQEDGYTF,TGTGCCAGCAGCTTAAATCAGGAGGATGGCTACACCTTC
.,.,TRBJ2-7,TRBV7-6,CASSLFQGNAEQYF,TGTGCCAGCAGCTTATTCCAGGGGAATGCCGAGCAGTACTTC
.,.,TRBJ1-1,TRBV5-1,CASSLRGKDNTEAFF,TGCGCCAGCAGCTTGCGGGGGAAGGATAACACTGAAGCTTTCTTT
TRBD1,.,TRBJ2-3,TRBV18,CASSLTTHDGTGGVGQYF,TGTGCCAGCTCACTTACCACTCACGACGGGACAGGGGGTGTAGGGCAGTATTTT
.,.,TRBJ2-1,TRBV9,CASSVSGLNEQFF,TGTGCCAGCAGCGTATCAGGGCTGAATGAGCAGTTCTTC
.,.,TRBJ2-5,TRBV7-6,CASSLVQGQETQYF,TGTGCCAGCAGCTTAGTTCAGGGCCAAGAGACCCAGTACTTC